This is a list of T cell receptor beta chains from one sample in a study of T cells after yellow fever vaccination. TCRdb redid the calling of the 5' RACE reads with MiXCR, one entry per CDR3 protein. The table has roughly 45,000 distinct CDR3 sequences, roughly 6.4% seen once. The specimen comprised CD8+ T cells not binding an NS4B(214-222) dextramer, sorted from PBMCs, sampled 45 days after the yellow fever booster vaccination. The receptors were gathered from a man under 40 who received the YFV17D yellow fever vaccine. CDR3s include the opening cysteine and the closing phenylalanine or tryptophan. Each record gives: V gene, clone size, J gene, D gene, CDR3 DNA, CDR3 protein. D genes are given only for firm matches. A clone size is listed for some rows: how often the clone was seen (once, few, many), or a class if it is expanded.

TRBV6-2/TRBV6-3	many	TRBJ2-1	NA	TGTGCCAGCATTGGGAAGGGAGTTGAGCAGTTCTTC	CASIGKGVEQFF
TRBV6-2/TRBV6-3	many	TRBJ2-2	NA	TGTGCCAGCAGTTACGATTCGGACCGCCTGGGCACCGGGGAGCTGTTTTTT	CASSYDSDRLGTGELFF
TRBV28	many	TRBJ2-7	TRBD2	TGTGCCAGCAGTCTCTTGACTAGCGGGCAAGTCGAGCAGTACTTC	CASSLLTSGQVEQYF
TRBV29-1	many	TRBJ2-7	TRBD1	TGCAGCGTTGGGGGGGACAGGGGCTACGAGCAGTACTTC	CSVGGDRGYEQYF
TRBV10-3	NA	TRBJ1-5	TRBD1	TGTGCCATCAGTGAGGCGGGACAGGGCAATCAGCCCCAGCATTTT	CAISEAGQGNQPQHF
TRBV2	many	TRBJ2-1	TRBD2	TGTGCCAGCTCGGGACGCCCGGGACTAGCGAAATACAATGAGCAGTTCTTC	CASSGRPGLAKYNEQFF
TRBV7-7	many	TRBJ1-1	NA	TGTGCCAGCAGCTTAGAGATAAACACTGAAGCTTTCTTT	CASSLEINTEAFF
TRBV12-3/TRBV12-4	many	TRBJ2-7	TRBD1	TGTGCCAGCAGTCACGGACAGGCCTACGAGCAGTACTTC	CASSHGQAYEQYF
TRBV2	many	TRBJ2-3	TRBD2	TGTGCCAGCAGCAAAGGGGGACTAGCTGCTGATACGCAGTATTTT	CASSKGGLAADTQYF
TRBV7-9	many	TRBJ2-7	TRBD2	TGTGCCAGCAGCCTTACTCTAGCGGGAGACTTCGAGCAGTACTTC	CASSLTLAGDFEQYF
TRBV24-1	many	TRBJ1-2	NA	TGTGCCACCAGTGATACGGAGACGGATAACTATGGCTACACCTTC	CATSDTETDNYGYTF
TRBV3-1	many	TRBJ2-2	NA	TGTGCCAGCAGCCAAGGAGGGGAGCTGTTTTTT	CASSQGGELFF
TRBV7-9	many	TRBJ2-1	NA	TGTGCCAGCAGCTTAGGTCCCGGCCCCAATGAGCAGTTCTTC	CASSLGPGPNEQFF
TRBV12-3/TRBV12-4	many	TRBJ2-1	NA	TGTGCCAGCAGTTACGGGAGCAATGAGCAGTTCTTC	CASSYGSNEQFF
TRBV3-1	many	TRBJ2-1	TRBD2	TGTGCCAGCAGCCAAGTTTCGCCTAGCGGGATAACTTCTTTTGTCAATGAGCAGTTCTTC	CASSQVSPSGITSFVNEQFF
TRBV11-2	many	TRBJ1-2	NA	TGTGCCAGCAGCTTAGATCGGGACACAGTCTACTATGGCTACACCTTC	CASSLDRDTVYYGYTF
TRBV10-3	NA	TRBJ2-1	TRBD2	TGTGCCATCAGTGAGCCCAAGCGGGAAGGTTACAATGAGCAGTTCTTC	CAISEPKREGYNEQFF
TRBV5-1	many	TRBJ2-1	TRBD2	TGCGCCAGCGGCACGGGAGGGGGATTTGATGAGCAGTTCTTC	CASGTGGGFDEQFF
TRBV5-1	many	TRBJ2-5	NA	TGCGCCAGCAGCTTGGACGGGACCCGCATGGAGACCCAGTACTTC	CASSLDGTRMETQYF
TRBV7-9	many	TRBJ2-2	NA	TGTGCCAGCACCTTGTCCACTAGCCCCACCGGGGAGCTGTTTTTT	CASTLSTSPTGELFF